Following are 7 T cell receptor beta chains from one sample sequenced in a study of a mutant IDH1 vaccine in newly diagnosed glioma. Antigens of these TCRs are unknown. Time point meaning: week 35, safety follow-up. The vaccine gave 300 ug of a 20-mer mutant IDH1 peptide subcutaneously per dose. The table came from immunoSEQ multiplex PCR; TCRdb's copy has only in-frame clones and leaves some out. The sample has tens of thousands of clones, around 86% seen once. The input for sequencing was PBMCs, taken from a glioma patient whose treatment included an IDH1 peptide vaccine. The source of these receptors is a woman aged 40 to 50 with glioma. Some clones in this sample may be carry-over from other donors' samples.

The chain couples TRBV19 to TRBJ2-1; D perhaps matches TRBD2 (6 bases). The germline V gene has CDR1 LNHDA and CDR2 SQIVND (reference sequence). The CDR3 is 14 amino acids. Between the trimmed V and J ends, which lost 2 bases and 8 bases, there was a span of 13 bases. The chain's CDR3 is CASSIWDSGDEQFF. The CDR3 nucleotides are TGTGCCAGTAGTATATGGGACTCGGGCGATGAGCAGTTCTTC.

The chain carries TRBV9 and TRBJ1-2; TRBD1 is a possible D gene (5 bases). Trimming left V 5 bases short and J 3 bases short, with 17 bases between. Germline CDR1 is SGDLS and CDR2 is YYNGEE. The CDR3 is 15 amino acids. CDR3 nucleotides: TGTGCCAGCAGTGGGAGTAATCGGGACTACTATGGCTACACCTTC. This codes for CASSGSNRDYYGYTF.

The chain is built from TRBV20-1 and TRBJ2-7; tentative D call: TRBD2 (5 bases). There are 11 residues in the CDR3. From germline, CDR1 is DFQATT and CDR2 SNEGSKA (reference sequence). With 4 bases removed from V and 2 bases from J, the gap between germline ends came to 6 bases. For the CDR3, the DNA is TGCAGTGCTACCGGGACCTACGAGCAGTACTTC. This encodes CSATGTYEQYF.

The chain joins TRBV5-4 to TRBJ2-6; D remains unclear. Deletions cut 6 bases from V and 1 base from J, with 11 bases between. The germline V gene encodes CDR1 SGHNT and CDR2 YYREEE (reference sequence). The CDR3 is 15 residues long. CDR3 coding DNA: TGTGCCAGCACCGAATGGGGATCTGGGGCCAACGTCCTGACTTTC. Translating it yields CASTEWGSGANVLTF.

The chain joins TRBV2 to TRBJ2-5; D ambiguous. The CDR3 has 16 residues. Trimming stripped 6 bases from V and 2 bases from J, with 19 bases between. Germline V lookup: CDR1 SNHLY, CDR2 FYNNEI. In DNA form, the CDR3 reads TGTGCCAGCAGCCCGGCTGGCGGCGTAAGACAAGAGACCCAGTACTTC. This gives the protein CASSPAGGVRQETQYF. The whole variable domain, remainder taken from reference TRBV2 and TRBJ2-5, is EPEVTQTPSHQVTQMGQEVILRCVPISNHLYFYWYRQILGQKVEFLVSFYNNEISEKSEIFDDQFSVERPDGSNFTLKIRSTKLEDSAMYFCASSPAGGVRQETQYFGPGTRLLVL.

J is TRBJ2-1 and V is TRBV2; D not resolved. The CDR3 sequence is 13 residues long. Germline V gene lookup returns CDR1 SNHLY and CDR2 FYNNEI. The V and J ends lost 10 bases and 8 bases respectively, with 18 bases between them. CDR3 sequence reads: CANAFQVGDEQFF. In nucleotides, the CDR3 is TGTGCCAACGCGTTCCAGGTAGGCGATGAGCAGTTCTTC.

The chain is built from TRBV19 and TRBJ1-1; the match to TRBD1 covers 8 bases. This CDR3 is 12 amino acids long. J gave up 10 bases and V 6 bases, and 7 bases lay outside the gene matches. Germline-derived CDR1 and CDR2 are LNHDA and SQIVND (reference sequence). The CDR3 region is CASRDRTGRAFF. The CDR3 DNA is TGTGCCAGTAGAGACCGGACAGGGCGAGCTTTCTTT.